This TCR beta chain emerged from a study of blood T cell repertoires in COVID-19. In the study overall: Acute and convalescent COVID-19 samples came from the United States, Italy and Spain. Nucleic acid was either cDNA or gDNA, and it came from T cells, B-cell-depleted T cells, or PBMCs.

In the original workflow: Quantification of nucleated cells was approximated via reference gene primer amplification. Measured with immunoSEQ multiplex PCR; TCRdb has only the in-frame clones, and not every one. D and trimming come from the DNA, and the V and J calls and clone size come from that table. The table records under 130,000 clones, over 75% of them present only once. V gave up 4 bases and J gave up 2 bases, with 6 bases separating them. This CDR3 is 13 amino acids long. Germline V gene data show CDR1 as SEHNR and CDR2 as FQNEAQ (reference sequence). This chain joins TRBV7-9 and TRBJ1-5; no reliable D call. This TCR was sampled from a human donor in a cohort sampled during active or convalescent COVID-19. The sequenced material came from peripheral blood. CDR3 nucleotide sequence: TGTGCCAGCAGCTCTTTCCGCAATCAGCCCCAGCATTTT. Translated, it gives CASSSFRNQPQHF.